The 2 T cell receptor beta chains below come from one sample, sequenced in a study of blood T cell repertoires in COVID-19. Generated by immunoSEQ multiplex PCR, the TCRdb table keeps only in-frame clones and is missing some. The data show some 270,000 clones, approximately 91% seen once. Sequences were obtained from PBMCs or T cells enriched from blood (not recorded which). These receptors originate from a woman aged 40 to 55 who had recovered from COVID-19.

The rearrangement uses TRBV7-2 and TRBJ1-2, with 7 bases aligning to TRBD1. The V gene's germline CDR1 is SGHTA and CDR2 FQGNSA. V lost 5 bases, J lost 1 base, and 7 bases stayed unmatched. The CDR3 contains 15 residues. DNA for the CDR3: TGTGCCAGCAGCAGAAACACAGGGGTTAACTATGGCTACACCTTC. Its translation is CASSRNTGVNYGYTF. Combining the CDR3 with reference TRBV7-2 and TRBJ1-2 gives the whole variable domain GAGVSQSPSNKVTEKGKDVELRCDPISGHTALYWYRQSLGQGLEFLIYFQGNSAPDKSGLPSDRFSAERTGGSVSTLTIQRTQQEDSAVYLCASSRNTGVNYGYTFGSGTRLTVV.

The V call is TRBV2, the J call TRBJ1-5; 9 bases fit TRBD1. V lost 6 bases and J lost 11; bases outside the gene matches: 5. This CDR3 is 12 amino acids long. Germline CDR1 reads SNHLY; CDR2 reads FYNNEI. The CDR3, as DNA: TGTGCCAGCAGGGACAGGGGAGGGGCCCAGCATTTT. It is translated as CASRDRGGAQHF.